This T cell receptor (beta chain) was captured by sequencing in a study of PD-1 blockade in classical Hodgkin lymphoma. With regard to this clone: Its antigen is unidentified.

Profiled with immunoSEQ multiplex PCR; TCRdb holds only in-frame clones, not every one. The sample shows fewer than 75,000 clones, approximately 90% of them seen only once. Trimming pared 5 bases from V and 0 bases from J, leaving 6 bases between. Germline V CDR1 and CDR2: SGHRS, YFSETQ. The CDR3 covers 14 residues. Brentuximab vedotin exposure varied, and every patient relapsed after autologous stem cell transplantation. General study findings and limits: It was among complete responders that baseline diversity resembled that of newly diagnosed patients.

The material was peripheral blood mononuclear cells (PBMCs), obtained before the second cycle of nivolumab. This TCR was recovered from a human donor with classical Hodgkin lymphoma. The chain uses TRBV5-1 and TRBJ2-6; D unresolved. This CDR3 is CASRSHSGANVLTF. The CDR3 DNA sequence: TGCGCCAGCAGGAGTCACTCTGGGGCCAACGTCCTGACTTTC.